One sample yielded the 11 T cell receptor beta chains listed below, sequenced in a study of T cells in Graves' hyperthyroidism and ophthalmopathy. Researchers took RNA transcripts and amplified the TCR beta CDR3 regions from them. First-round RT-PCR targeting the TCR CDR3 was performed with the HTBI primer set. Each CDR3 protein is one row after TCRdb ran MiXCR on the multiplex PCR reads. This table holds about 400,000 distinct CDR3 sequences, more than 12% found once. What was sequenced was blood. These receptors all come from a woman in her twenties or thirties with Graves' hyperthyroidism.

V usage is TRBV2 and J usage is TRBJ1-5, with D perhaps matching TRBD1 (5 bases). The V end lost 4 bases, the J end lost 7 bases, and 14 bases lay between the germline ends. This CDR3 contains 14 residues. In germline, CDR1 is SNHLY, CDR2 FYNNEI. The CDR3 DNA reads as TGTGCCAGCAGTGTCTTTGGGGCAGACCAGCCCCAGCATTTT. Translated, it gives CASSVFGADQPQHF.

This clonotype was found many times. This chain connects TRBV28 to TRBJ1-1; D remains ambiguous. V was shortened by 10 bases and J by 0 bases, with 18 bases between the two germline ends. In germline, CDR1 is MDHEN, CDR2 SYDVKM. The CDR3 contains 15 residues. CDR3: CATHPGSLMNTEAFF. The CDR3 DNA sequence: TGTGCCACCCATCCGGGCAGCTTGATGAACACTGAAGCTTTCTTT.

The chain couples TRBV7-9 to TRBJ2-1; D may be TRBD1 (5 bases). V gave up 1 base and J gave up 8 bases, with 9 bases separating them. The CDR3 covers 13 residues. In germline, CDR1 is SEHNR, CDR2 FQNEAQ (reference sequence). The CDR3 here is CASSLERGDEQFF. In DNA form, the CDR3 reads TGTGCCAGCAGCTTAGAAAGGGGCGATGAGCAGTTCTTC.

The gene calls are TRBV10-3 and TRBJ2-1, with 13 bases identical to TRBD2. The V gene's germline CDR1 is ENHRY and CDR2 SYGVKD. The CDR3 has 19 amino acids. With 0 bases clipped from V and 4 bases from J, the junction kept 9 bases outside the gene matches. The CDR3: CAISESSRTSGRIYNEQFF. CDR3 nucleotides: TGTGCCATCAGTGAGTCCTCCCGGACTAGCGGGAGAATTTACAATGAGCAGTTCTTC.

In this sample, this clonotype turned up many times. The chain links TRBV11-1 to TRBJ2-7, with D possibly TRBD2 on 5 matching bases. This CDR3 contains 15 residues. Trimming took 5 bases from V and 2 from J, leaving 16 bases between them. Looked up from germline, CDR1 is SGHAT and CDR2 is FQDESV (reference sequence). CDR3 amino acids: CASSPDASRTYEQYF. CDR3 in DNA: TGTGCCAGCAGCCCGGATGCTAGCCGAACCTACGAGCAGTACTTC. The full variable domain, its missing parts supplied by reference TRBV11-1 and TRBJ2-7, is EAEVAQSPRYKITEKSQAVAFWCDPISGHATLYWYRQILGQGPELLVQFQDESVVDDSQLPKDRFSAERLKGVDSTLKIQPAELGDSAMYLCASSPDASRTYEQYFGPGTRLTVT.

Ten or more counts support this clonotype. The rearrangement uses TRBV2 and TRBJ2-5; 9 bases map to TRBD1. The J segment lost 5 bases and the V segment lost 6 bases, leaving 4 bases of the junction unmatched. The CDR3 runs 13 residues. The germline V gene encodes CDR1 SNHLY and CDR2 FYNNEI. In DNA form, the CDR3 reads TGTGCCAGCAGCCGGGACAGGGCCGAGACCCAGTACTTC. Its translation: CASSRDRAETQYF. The entire variable domain, with the rest obtained from reference TRBV2 and TRBJ2-5, is as follows: EPEVTQTPSHQVTQMGQEVILRCVPISNHLYFYWYRQILGQKVEFLVSFYNNEISEKSEIFDDQFSVERPDGSNFTLKIRSTKLEDSAMYFCASSRDRAETQYFGPGTRLLVL.

The sample holds a few counts of this clonotype. The V gene is TRBV9, the J gene TRBJ1-3; D unclear. Germline V CDR1 and CDR2: SGDLS, YYNGEE. The CDR3 loop spans 15 amino acids. Trimming pared 0 bases from V and 0 bases from J, leaving 7 bases between. The DNA of the CDR3 is TGTGCCAGCAGCGTAGGTGGGAACTCTGGAAACACCATATATTTT. It codes for CASSVGGNSGNTIYF.

This clonotype has more than one count but fewer than ten. Here the CDR3 reads CASSQESGGRGWDEQYF. The CDR3 coding sequence is TGCGCCAGCAGCCAAGAGAGCGGAGGGCGGGGCTGGGACGAGCAGTACTTC. This chain joins TRBV4-1 and TRBJ2-7; perhaps TRBD2 as D (6 bases). In germline, CDR1 is MGHRA, CDR2 YSYEKL. Between the trimmed V and J ends, which lost 0 bases and 5 bases, there was a span of 20 bases. The CDR3 sequence is 17 residues long.

This clonotype was counted at least ten times. The chain recombines TRBV20-1 with TRBJ2-1; D gene uncertain. Trimming shortened V by 0 bases and J by 0 bases, and 15 bases separated the two germline ends. The CDR3 loop spans 17 amino acids. Per the germline V gene, CDR1 is DFQATT and CDR2 is SNEGSKA (reference sequence). In nucleotides, the CDR3 is TGCAGTGCTAGAGACGATCAGTCCCCGAGCTCCTACAATGAGCAGTTCTTC. Its protein is CSARDDQSPSSYNEQFF.

J is TRBJ2-7 and V is TRBV20-1; either TRBD1 or TRBD2 may fit D (5 bases each). This CDR3 has 14 amino acids. V was cut by 3 bases and J by 2 bases, with 14 bases left in between. The germline gives CDR1 DFQATT, CDR2 SNEGSKA (reference sequence). DNA for the CDR3: TGCAGTGCTAGTCCCGGGACGGCTACCTACGAGCAGTACTTC. This sequence encodes CSASPGTATYEQYF.

In regard to this clonotype: This could be a read error, since a much larger clone is one nucleotide away. The rearrangement joins TRBV6-2 or TRBV6-3 to TRBJ1-2; D is possibly TRBD1 (6 bases). The V gene lost 5 bases and the J gene lost 4 bases, with 11 bases spanning the gap. CDR3 size: 13 residues. CDR1 MNHEY and CDR2 SVGEGT come from the germline V gene. CDR3 nucleotide sequence: TGTGCCAGCAGTAACACAGGGTCCTATGGCTACACCTTC. It codes for CASSNTGSYGYTF.